These 27 T cell receptor beta chains were sequenced from one sample in a study of blood T cells in healthy people across ages. With a J-beta primer mix and a sample-barcoded 5' primer, a second PCR ran about 6 to 11 cycles. TCRdb processed the 5' RACE reads anew with MiXCR; each CDR3 protein has one entry. Here the sample spans about 1.5 million distinct CDR3 sequences, 42% being singletons. Sequenced sample: blood. Receptor source: a woman aged 18-29 years in good health.

The chain has TRBV3-1 and TRBJ1-5; tentative D call: TRBD1 (6 bases). The V gene's germline CDR1 is LGHDT and CDR2 YNNKEL (reference sequence). The CDR3 covers 14 residues. V was trimmed by 4 bases and J by 5 bases, leaving 12 bases between them. Here the CDR3 DNA reads TGTGCCAGCAGCCGGGGACAAATCGATCAGCCCCAGCATTTT. Its protein is CASSRGQIDQPQHF. Full variable domain (outside the CDR3, taken from reference TRBV3-1 and TRBJ1-5): DTAVSQTPKYLVTQMGNDKSIKCEQNLGHDTMYWYKQDSKKFLKIMFSYNNKELIINETVPNRFSPKSPDKAHLNLHINSLELGDSAVYFCASSRGQIDQPQHFGDGTRLSIL.

This clonotype was detected once. V gene TRBV20-1 combines with J gene TRBJ1-5, with 10 bases that match TRBD1. V gave up 6 bases and J gave up 0 bases; unmatched junction bases: 5. The CDR3 sequence is 15 residues long. Germline CDR1 is DFQATT and CDR2 is SNEGSKA (reference sequence). The CDR3 DNA is TGCAGTGCGGCGACAGGGGGCATTAGCAATCAGCCCCAGCATTTT. This encodes CSAATGGISNQPQHF.

The chain is built from TRBV28 and TRBJ1-2; D gene uncertain. The length of the CDR3 is 14 residues. CDR1 and CDR2 (germline): MDHEN, SYDVKM. The V end lost 3 bases, the J end lost 6 bases, and 14 bases lay between the germline ends. The CDR3 spells CASSFPEGKDGYTF. Here the CDR3 DNA reads TGTGCCAGCAGTTTCCCTGAGGGAAAGGATGGCTACACCTTC.

The chain has TRBV30 and TRBJ2-2; D gene uncertain. This CDR3 spans 13 amino acids. Germline values: CDR1 GTSNPN, CDR2 SVGIG (reference sequence). Trimming removed 3 bases at V and 0 bases at J, with 5 bases between. The DNA for the CDR3 is TGTGCCTGGAGAGGTGCGAACACCGGGGAGCTGTTTTTT. Residues: CAWRGANTGELFF.

This clonotype was recorded a few times. This chain joins TRBV7-2 and TRBJ1-3; tentatively, D is TRBD1 (5 bases). The V end was cut by 1 base, the J end by 0 bases, with 10 bases between. CDR1 and CDR2 from the germline V gene are SGHTA and FQGNSA. This CDR3 has 16 amino acids. The CDR3 reads CASSLGWGVSGNTIYF. The CDR3 coding sequence is TGTGCCAGCAGCTTAGGATGGGGGGTCTCTGGAAACACCATATATTTT.

This clonotype was counted between two and nine times. The genes are TRBV7-9 and TRBJ1-1; 8 bases match TRBD1. Germline CDR1 and CDR2: SEHNR and FQNEAQ (reference sequence). CDR3 length: 14 residues. V was clipped by 3 bases and J by 6 bases; unmatched bases: 6. CDR3 loop: CASSLGQGAAEAFF. CDR3 sequence (DNA): TGTGCCAGCAGCTTGGGGCAGGGGGCAGCTGAAGCTTTCTTT. Using reference TRBV7-9 and TRBJ1-1 for the parts outside the CDR3, the full variable domain is DTGVSQNPRHKITKRGQNVTFRCDPISEHNRLYWYRQTLGQGPEFLTYFQNEAQLEKSRLLSDRFSAERPKGSFSTLEIQRTEQGDSAMYLCASSLGQGAAEAFFGQGTRLTVV.

As to this clonotype: As the CDR3 is not closed by the conserved phenylalanine or tryptophan, this likely results from a read error. The DNA is left out, because the CDR3 cannot be placed on it with certainty; the CDR3 is given as TCRdb lists it. V usage is TRBV20-1 and J usage is TRBJ1-1. Both ends counted, the CDR3 spans 16 residues. Germline V CDR1 and CDR2: DFQATT, SNEGSKA (reference sequence). CDR3 sequence reads: CSALRIGASMNTEPFV.

The chain joins TRBV6-5 to TRBJ2-5; 10 nucleotides line up with TRBD2. CDR1 and CDR2 from the germline V gene are MNHEY and SVGAGI. The CDR3 length is 16 residues. Losses at the gene ends were 0 bases for V and 11 bases for J; bases not matched to a gene: 12. The CDR3, as DNA: TGTGCCAGCAGTTACTCCATAGCGGGGGGATACAATGAGCAGTACTTC. This gives the protein CASSYSIAGGYNEQYF.

This sequence joins TRBV7-9 and TRBJ1-1, with D possibly being TRBD1 (6 bases). The CDR3 runs 15 residues. The V gene lost 5 bases and the J gene lost 1 base, with 14 bases spanning the gap. Germline CDR1 reads SEHNR; CDR2 reads FQNEAQ (reference sequence). The CDR3 coding sequence is TGTGCCAGCAGCCCAATGGACAGCGGGAACACTGAAGCTTTCTTT. Its protein is CASSPMDSGNTEAFF.

The genes are TRBV6-1 and TRBJ2-1; TRBD2 might be the D (6 bases). CDR1 is MNHNS, CDR2 SASEGT, per germline. V was cut by 1 base and J by 4 bases, with 14 bases left in between. CDR3 length: 16 residues. The CDR3 loop is CASSEVAGSPYNEQFF. DNA for the CDR3: TGTGCCAGCAGTGAAGTTGCGGGGAGTCCGTACAATGAGCAGTTCTTC.

The chain has TRBV3-1 and TRBJ1-2; possibly TRBD1 for D (5 bases). The CDR3 spans 15 residues. The V end lost 0 bases, the J end lost 3 bases, and 11 bases lay between the germline ends. Germline loops: CDR1 LGHDT, CDR2 YNNKEL (reference sequence). CDR3 bases: TGTGCCAGCAGCCAAGATCCGACAGCGTACTATGGCTACACCTTC. It specifies CASSQDPTAYYGYTF.

This clonotype was recorded once. This rearrangement joins TRBV2 to TRBJ2-1, with TRBD2 identical over 11 bases. After removal of 8 bases from V and 1 base from J, the junction contained 7 bases not matched to a gene. Germline V CDR1 and CDR2: SNHLY, FYNNEI. The CDR3 runs 16 residues. CDR3 region: CASLHRLAGSYNEQFF. CDR3 nucleotide sequence: TGTGCCAGCCTGCACCGACTAGCGGGGTCCTACAATGAGCAGTTCTTC.

This clonotype was observed a handful of times. The chain uses TRBV18 and TRBJ2-5, with D hard to call. V lost 2 bases and J lost 2, with 9 bases in between. CDR3 length: 14 amino acids. Germline values: CDR1 KGHSH, CDR2 LQKENI. The CDR3 is CASSPVQRQETQYF. The CDR3 DNA reads TGTGCCAGCTCACCAGTCCAGAGACAAGAGACCCAGTACTTC.

The V and J genes are TRBV6-2 or TRBV6-3 and TRBJ2-7, with D uncertain. The V end was cut by 6 bases, the J end by 7 bases, with 16 bases between. This CDR3 has 13 residues. Per germline, CDR1 MNHEY and CDR2 SVGEGT. CDR3 DNA: TGTGCCAGCAGACAGTACCTCCCTCATGAGCAGTACTTC. The encoded protein is CASRQYLPHEQYF.

The chain joins TRBV29-1 to TRBJ1-1; 7 positions agree with TRBD1. Germline lookup yields CDR1 SQVTM and CDR2 ANQGSEA. J gave up 2 bases and V 8 bases, and 8 bases lay outside the gene matches. This CDR3 comprises 13 residues. DNA for the CDR3: TGCAGCTTTTGGACAGGTTCAAACACTGAAGCTTTCTTT. Protein: CSFWTGSNTEAFF.

This chain joins TRBV12-3 or TRBV12-4 and TRBJ2-7; no clear D. The CDR3 has 13 residues. Trimming pared 6 bases from V and 3 bases from J, leaving 12 bases between. As DNA, the CDR3 is TGTGCCAGCAGCCCACAGCCCCGCTACGAGCAGTACTTC. This translates into CASSPQPRYEQYF.

The chain has TRBV7-9 and TRBJ2-3; TRBD1 matches at 10 bases. Germline CDR1 and CDR2: SEHNR and FQNEAQ (reference sequence). The CDR3 consists of 16 residues. Trimming at V came to 3 bases and at J to 4 bases, leaving 7 bases not matched to a gene. As DNA, the CDR3 is TGTGCCAGCAGCTTTCGCAGGACAGGGGGGCCAGATACGCAGTATTTT. Encoded protein: CASSFRRTGGPDTQYF.

A note on this clonotype: Mismatch with germline at one junction end may stem from a read error. The chain uses TRBV5-1 and TRBJ2-7, with D possibly being TRBD1 or TRBD2 (5 bases each). This CDR3 is 14 amino acids long. CDR1 is SGHRS and CDR2 is YFSETQ in the germline V gene. For the CDR3, the DNA is TGCGCCGGCAGCACCTGGGACGGCACCTACGAGCAGTACTTC. Residues: CAGSTWDGTYEQYF.

This clonotype was counted between two and nine times. The chain uses TRBV20-1 and TRBJ2-5; 9 nucleotides match TRBD2. The V gene end was trimmed by 0 bases and the J gene end by 5 bases; junction bases not matched to a gene: 10. In germline, CDR1 is DFQATT, CDR2 SNEGSKA (reference sequence). The CDR3 runs 16 residues. CDR3 region: CSARDEVAGARETQYF. CDR3 nucleotide sequence: TGCAGTGCTAGAGATGAGGTAGCGGGAGCTCGGGAGACCCAGTACTTC.

The gene calls are TRBV29-1 and TRBJ1-1, with D possibly matching TRBD1 (6 bases). In germline, CDR1 is SQVTM, CDR2 ANQGSEA. The CDR3 covers 14 residues. V dropped 3 bases and J dropped 5 bases, with 16 bases sitting between them. DNA for the CDR3: TGCAGCGTTGACCGGGGGCGATTCCTAACTGAAGCTTTCTTT. This translates into CSVDRGRFLTEAFF. The complete variable domain, with remaining parts taken from reference TRBV29-1 and TRBJ1-1, reads SAVISQKPSRDICQRGTSLTIQCQVDSQVTMMFWYRQQPGQSLTLIATANQGSEATYESGFVIDKFPISRPNLTFSTLTVSNMSPEDSSIYLCSVDRGRFLTEAFFGQGTRLTVV.

The chain recombines TRBV3-1 with TRBJ1-2; the match to TRBD1 covers 8 bases. Losses at the gene ends were 4 bases for V and 8 bases for J; bases not matched to a gene: 12. CDR1 LGHDT and CDR2 YNNKEL come from the germline V gene (reference sequence). This CDR3 has 15 amino acids. The CDR3 DNA is TGTGCCAGCAGCCCCCGACAGGGGTTTGTTGCGGGCTACACCTTC. Translated: CASSPRQGFVAGYTF.

This clonotype was observed a handful of times. This rearrangement joins TRBV29-1 to TRBJ2-4; 8 bases are shared with TRBD2. Germline CDR1 reads SQVTM; CDR2 reads ANQGSEA. Trimming at V came to 7 bases and at J to 13 bases, leaving 12 bases not matched to a gene. The CDR3 consists of 12 residues. Written as DNA, the CDR3 is TGCAGCGCACTATTCGGGGAGCGGGAGCAGTACTTC. Its translation: CSALFGEREQYF.

In DNA form, the CDR3 reads TGTGCCAGCAGTCCCCAGGGTCTGGGGACTGAAGCTTTCTTT. Residues: CASSPQGLGTEAFF. The V call is TRBV6-5, the J call TRBJ1-1; TRBD1 might be the D (5 bases). Germline V gives CDR1 MNHEY, CDR2 SVGAGI. CDR3 size: 14 residues. V was clipped by 5 bases and J by 5 bases, with 15 bases between them.

A single count supports this clonotype. The CDR3 does not end in the conserved phenylalanine or tryptophan, so this is likely a read error. The chain recombines TRBV6-6 with TRBJ2-7; the D call may be TRBD1 or TRBD2 (5 bases each). V was shortened by 6 bases and J by 8 bases, with 23 bases between the two germline ends. This CDR3 region has 15 residues. The germline V gene encodes CDR1 MNHNY and CDR2 SVGAGI (reference sequence). The CDR3 nucleotides are TGTGCCAGCAGCTCTACCCGGGGCACCCAAAAGAAGCAGTACTTA. Its translation: CASSSTRGTQKKQYL.

The chain uses TRBV15 and TRBJ2-1; 7 bases line up with TRBD2. The CDR3 has 14 amino acids. V shed 4 bases, J shed 4 bases, and the junction held 4 bases outside the gene matches. The germline gives CDR1 LNHNV, CDR2 YYDKDF (reference sequence). CDR3: CATSKSGTYNEQFF. CDR3 nucleotides: TGTGCCACCAGCAAAAGCGGGACTTACAATGAGCAGTTCTTC.

The chain has TRBV9 and TRBJ1-1; D uncertain. Trimming pared 4 bases from V and 6 bases from J, leaving 13 bases between. The V gene's germline CDR1 is SGDLS and CDR2 YYNGEE. This CDR3 is built from 13 residues. This CDR3 is CASSRLGRAEAFF. CDR3 bases: TGTGCCAGCAGCCGCCTAGGGCGGGCTGAAGCTTTCTTT. Based on the CDR3 plus reference TRBV9 and TRBJ1-1, the full variable domain is DSGVTQTPKHLITATGQRVTLRCSPRSGDLSVYWYQQSLDQGLQFLIQYYNGEERAKGNILERFSAQQFPDLHSELNLSSLELGDSALYFCASSRLGRAEAFFGQGTRLTVV.

The CDR3 nucleotides are TGTGCCAGCAGCGCTAGCGGGTCCCCTGAGCAGTACTTC. Protein product: CASSASGSPEQYF. The rearrangement joins TRBV12-3 or TRBV12-4 to TRBJ2-7; 8 nucleotides align to TRBD2. CDR3 size: 13 residues. The J segment lost 7 bases and the V segment lost 6 bases, leaving 8 bases of the junction unmatched.